A selection of T cell receptor beta chains follows, all from one sample in a study of blood T cell repertoires in COVID-19. Measured with immunoSEQ multiplex PCR; TCRdb has only the in-frame clones, and not every one. There are 90,000 to 130,000 clones in the sample; 80% to 85% occur only once, and approximately 7.9% lies in the top ten. The source material was peripheral blood. Receptors were obtained from a man between 65 and 79 years old with acute or convalescent COVID-19. Both conserved end residues are part of each CDR3.

TRBV3-1/TRBV3-2 CASSHSAGIRTEAFF
TRBV6-5 CASDRGRVNTGELFF
TRBV5-4 CASSLGRDSFYGYTF
TRBV6-5 CASSYRSNENTEAFF
TRBV14 CASSQAGTGSNTEAFF
TRBV28 CASSLGDRKGYTF
TRBV6-5 CASSYSPSGRETQYF
TRBV28 CASRGGSIGTDTQYF
TRBV7-2 CASSPGQSYNSPLHF
TRBV5-3 CARSSTGTSNSDEQFF
TRBV2 CASSAGPAGGGPKGTDTQYF
TRBV10-2 CASARGETGRAKNIQYF
TRBV11-2 CASTLGKAGNYGYTF
TRBV6-2/TRBV6-3 CASSKQGPTGKLFF
TRBV25-1 CASSPPSREETQYF
TRBV2 CASSGESYNEQFF
TRBV5-1 CASSLVAGGHNEQFF
TRBV2 CASREGVSLSTDTQYF
TRBV10-2 CASNAGNTEAFF
TRBV3-1/TRBV3-2 CASSTRDRGRNGYTF
TRBV5-6 CASSSTGDTDTQYF
TRBV5-6 CASSLGRLPNTEAFF
TRBV30 CAGSLGGGGEKLFF
TRBV19 CASSIVGRGDIQYF
TRBV19 CASNPSSYNEQFF
TRBV5-6 CASSLAGAQNQPQHF
TRBV5-8 CASSFPGLANEQFF
TRBV10-2 CASRTGVADTQYF
TRBV5-1 CASSIDREDYGYTF
TRBV7-3 CASSLGLAGVEQFF
TRBV12-3/TRBV12-4 CASSLERGTEAFF
TRBV5-1 CASSLVAGQPYYEQYF
TRBV5-1 CASSAGGGHNQPQHF
TRBV10-3 CAISESRGQVEKLFF
TRBV29-1 CSVQDRNNSPLHF
TRBV5-8 CASSLEGGRRAFF
TRBV6-5 CASSYTGVGNTIYF
TRBV2 CASSERLASTDTQYF
TRBV7-9 CASSFRASSYEQYF
TRBV3-1/TRBV3-2 CASSPQIQAHTLHF
TRBV3-1/TRBV3-2 CASSPGTRTGELFF
TRBV6-6 CASSFQGAQPQHF
TRBV6-5 CASSSRTSRYNEQFF
TRBV7-3 CASSRTSDVEELFF
TRBV12-3/TRBV12-4 CASSFFITEAFF
TRBV19 CASSIPGQQRHQPQHF
TRBV18 CASSADSKNSPLHF
TRBV6-1 CASSEQQGYEKLFF
TRBV4-2 CASSQVGGEVTQYF
TRBV4-1 CASSQDGSYGYTF
TRBV2 CASSGQPTNEKLFF
TRBV19 CASSGDSSGNTIYF
TRBV7-8 CASSFPGTAEAFF
TRBV7-3 CASRRGGGEDIQYF
TRBV3-1/TRBV3-2 CASSQDPPRGDYNEQFF
TRBV9 CASSVGGGRTDTQYF
TRBV5-1 CASSLGAIYNEQFF
TRBV7-9 CASSPDGYEQYF
TRBV5-1 CASSQSTGAGNTIYF
TRBV6-5 CASRNSGSYEQYF